This entry lists 19 T cell receptor beta chains sequenced from one sample in a study of blood T cell repertoires in COVID-19. Clones were sequenced by immunoSEQ multiplex PCR, and TCRdb holds only the in-frame ones, with some missing. This sample has fewer than 75,000 clones, with 85% to 95% found just once. Material: peripheral blood. Receptor source: a middle-aged man with active COVID-19.

DNA for the CDR3: TGCGCCAGCAACTCCGGGACAGGGGTCATTAATGAGCAGTTCTTC. Encoded protein: CASNSGTGVINEQFF. This chain links TRBV5-1 with TRBJ2-1; TRBD1 aligns across 10 bases. CDR3 length equals 15 residues. V shed 6 bases and J 7 bases; nucleotides not matched to a gene: 10. Germline CDR1 SGHRS, CDR2 YFSETQ.

The chain recombines TRBV4-2 with TRBJ2-5; the match to TRBD1 covers 9 bases. The CDR3 spans 16 residues. From germline, CDR1 is LGHNA and CDR2 YNFKEQ. J was trimmed by 5 bases and V by 2 bases; bases with no gene match: 9. The CDR3 here is CASSQSRDRVYETQYF. Here the CDR3 DNA reads TGTGCCAGCAGCCAAAGTCGGGACAGGGTGTATGAGACCCAGTACTTC.

The V gene is TRBV5-1, the J gene TRBJ2-5; 10 positions match TRBD2. V shed 0 bases, J shed 5 bases, and the junction held 4 bases outside the gene matches. The CDR3 sequence is 15 residues long. The V gene's germline CDR1 is SGHRS and CDR2 YFSETQ. The CDR3 is CASSLAAAGGETQYF. The CDR3 DNA sequence: TGCGCCAGCAGCTTGGCCGCAGCGGGAGGGGAGACCCAGTACTTC.

This chain links TRBV29-1 with TRBJ1-1; 8 positions agree with TRBD1. Trimming at V came to 6 bases and at J to 7 bases, leaving 4 bases not matched to a gene. The CDR3 has 11 residues. Germline assignment: CDR1 SQVTM and CDR2 ANQGSEA. The CDR3 region has the DNA TGCAGCGTAGCCGGGACAGGTGAAGCTTTCTTT. This encodes CSVAGTGEAFF.

The chain links TRBV6-5 to TRBJ2-1; weak D call: TRBD1 (5 bases). This CDR3 has 15 residues. Germline loops: CDR1 MNHEY, CDR2 SVGAGI. Trimming removed 10 bases at V and 2 bases at J, with 18 bases between. CDR3 amino acids: CAISVGAGTYNEQFF. Here the CDR3 DNA reads TGTGCCATCTCTGTTGGGGCAGGAACCTACAATGAGCAGTTCTTC.

This sequence joins TRBV18 and TRBJ1-5; D unclear. The germline V gene encodes CDR1 KGHSH and CDR2 LQKENI. Trimming cost V 6 bases and J 0 bases, with 9 bases left between them. This CDR3 comprises 14 residues. CDR3 nucleotide sequence: TGTGCCAGCTCCCGGGATCATAGCAATCAGCCCCAGCATTTT. It translates to CASSRDHSNQPQHF. Full variable domain (remainder filled in from reference TRBV18 and TRBJ1-5): NAGVMQNPRHLVRRRGQEARLRCSPMKGHSHVYWYRQLPEEGLKFMVYLQKENIIDESGMPKERFSAEFPKEGPSILRIQQVVRGDSAAYFCASSRDHSNQPQHFGDGTRLSIL.

This chain uses TRBV7-9 with TRBJ2-7, with D possibly being TRBD2 (5 bases). In germline, CDR1 is SEHNR, CDR2 FQNEAQ (reference sequence). Trimming stripped 5 bases from V and 2 bases from J, with 10 bases between. The CDR3 covers 13 residues. CDR3 in amino acids: CASSARETYEQYF. The CDR3 nucleotides read TGTGCCAGCAGCGCGAGGGAGACCTACGAGCAGTACTTC.

The chain joins TRBV18 to TRBJ2-1, with D unresolved. V dropped 4 bases and J dropped 0 bases, with 10 bases sitting between them. The CDR3 contains 15 residues. From germline, CDR1 is KGHSH and CDR2 LQKENI. This CDR3 reads CASSLGHSSYNEQFF. The DNA of the CDR3 is TGTGCCAGCTCACTGGGCCACAGCTCCTACAATGAGCAGTTCTTC.

The chain carries TRBV6-2 or TRBV6-3 and TRBJ1-2; D gene unclear. The CDR3 loop spans 15 amino acids. V lost 6 bases to trimming and J lost 0 bases, with 14 bases between them. Per germline, CDR1 MNHEY and CDR2 SVGEGT. The CDR3 DNA reads TGTGCCAGCAGCGACCGAGGGATCGCTAACTATGGCTACACCTTC. Amino acids: CASSDRGIANYGYTF.

This clone was counted a few times. The rearrangement links TRBV7-8 to TRBJ1-2; D is uncertain. The CDR3 is 17 amino acids. CDR1 and CDR2 from the germline V gene are SGHVS and FQNEAQ. The V end was cut by 4 bases, the J end by 5 bases, with 23 bases between. CDR3 coding DNA: TGTGCCAGCAGCTACGATGAACCCTCAATGAAGCATTATGGCTACACCTTC. This encodes CASSYDEPSMKHYGYTF.

The chain links TRBV28 to TRBJ1-1; D ambiguous. Germline-derived CDR1 and CDR2 are MDHEN and SYDVKM. V lost 5 bases, J lost 2 bases, and 9 bases lay in between. The CDR3 has 13 residues. The CDR3 sequence: CASSLPFNTEAFF. Written as DNA, the CDR3 is TGTGCCAGCAGTCTCCCGTTTAACACTGAAGCTTTCTTT.

The J gene is TRBJ2-7, the V gene TRBV19, with D possibly TRBD2 on 7 matching bases. From germline, CDR1 is LNHDA and CDR2 SQIVND (reference sequence). V was trimmed by 4 bases and J by 5 bases, leaving 12 bases between them. The CDR3 spans 13 residues. CDR3 region: CASSNWGGDEQYF. The CDR3 nucleotides read TGTGCCAGTAGTAATTGGGGGGGCGACGAGCAGTACTTC. Full variable domain (missing parts from reference TRBV19 and TRBJ2-7): DGGITQSPKYLFRKEGQNVTLSCEQNLNHDAMYWYRQDPGQGLRLIYYSQIVNDFQKGDIAEGYSVSREKKESFPLTVTSAQKNPTAFYLCASSNWGGDEQYFGPGTRLTVT.

This clone was counted a single time. This chain joins TRBV2 and TRBJ2-3; TRBD2 agrees at 11 bases. J gave up 5 bases and V 4 bases, and 2 bases lay outside the gene matches. Per the germline V gene, CDR1 is SNHLY and CDR2 is FYNNEI. The length of the CDR3 is 14 residues. The CDR3 DNA reads TGTGCCAGCAGTGCCGGACTAGCGGGAGATACGCAGTATTTT. Translation gives CASSAGLAGDTQYF.

V is TRBV7-2 and J is TRBJ1-5; no clear D gene. From germline, CDR1 is SGHTA and CDR2 FQGNSA. V dropped 3 bases and J dropped 7 bases, with 10 bases sitting between them. This CDR3 contains 13 residues. CDR3: CASSLGRYQPQHF. The DNA for the CDR3 is TGTGCCAGCAGCTTGGGGAGGTACCAGCCCCAGCATTTT. The whole variable domain, filled in from reference TRBV7-2 and TRBJ1-5, reads GAGVSQSPSNKVTEKGKDVELRCDPISGHTALYWYRQSLGQGLEFLIYFQGNSAPDKSGLPSDRFSAERTGGSVSTLTIQRTQQEDSAVYLCASSLGRYQPQHFGDGTRLSIL.

V and J are TRBV5-1 and TRBJ2-3, with TRBD1 matching 9 bases. V shed 3 bases, J shed 3 bases, and the junction held 5 bases outside the gene matches. The CDR3 has 15 amino acids. Germline loops: CDR1 SGHRS, CDR2 YFSETQ. The CDR3 here is CASSSRTGATDTQYF. CDR3 DNA: TGCGCCAGCAGCTCAAGGACAGGGGCGACAGATACGCAGTATTTT.

This chain joins TRBV12-3 or TRBV12-4 and TRBJ2-1; perhaps TRBD2 as D (6 bases). This CDR3 has 11 residues. V was trimmed by 3 bases and J by 9 bases, leaving 6 bases between them. This chain's CDR3 is CASSFGGEQFF. CDR3 nucleotide sequence: TGTGCCAGCAGTTTCGGGGGTGAGCAGTTCTTC.

The V gene is TRBV11-3, the J gene TRBJ2-2, with D maybe TRBD2 (6 bases). V lost 5 bases and J lost 4, with 8 bases in between. CDR3 size: 13 residues. Looked up from germline, CDR1 is SGHNT and CDR2 is YENEEA. The CDR3 bases are TGTGCCAGCAGCCCCGGGGGCACCGGGGAGCTGTTTTTT. The encoded protein is CASSPGGTGELFF.

The chain uses TRBV7-3 and TRBJ1-1, with 10 positions matching TRBD1. The germline V gene encodes CDR1 SGHTA and CDR2 FQGTGA. V dropped 5 bases and J dropped 0; count of bases not matched to a gene: 6. The CDR3 has 16 amino acids. The CDR3: CASSRSDRGMNTEAFF. Written as DNA, the CDR3 is TGTGCCAGCAGCCGATCGGACAGGGGGATGAACACTGAAGCTTTCTTT.

The chain recombines TRBV5-6 with TRBJ1-2, with 9 bases lining up with TRBD1. This CDR3 spans 15 amino acids. V lost 0 bases and J lost 5; bases outside the gene matches: 5. CDR1 and CDR2 (germline): SGHDT, YYEEEE. CDR3 in DNA: TGTGCCAGCAGCTTGGCCGCACAGGGGGCGTATGGCTACACCTTC. Translating gives CASSLAAQGAYGYTF.